Listed here are 28 T cell receptor beta chains from one sample, sequenced in a study of blood T cell repertoires in COVID-19 (TCRdb year 2020). The library relied on the immunoSEQ multiplex PCR assay. TCRdb took over this immuneACCESS table, retaining in-frame rearrangements with V and J assigned. Such tables are incomplete; in checked studies, under half of the missing clones stem from an unresolved V gene, and the remainder is unexplained. The sample table records about 260,000 clones; around 90% of these occur just once. Approximately 2.6% of the sample rests with the top ten. The material sequenced was peripheral blood. The source is a young adult with COVID-19, enrolled during active disease.

The V call is TRBV28, the J call TRBJ2-1, with 10 bases fitting TRBD2. V was pared by 6 bases and J by 9 bases, with 14 bases of the junction left unmatched. In germline, CDR1 is MDHEN, CDR2 SYDVKM. The CDR3 has 16 residues. CDR3 protein: CASSSGLANKGGEQFF. DNA of the CDR3: TGTGCCAGCAGCTCGGGACTAGCGAACAAGGGGGGTGAGCAGTTCTTC.

The chain is built from TRBV4-1 and TRBJ2-7; D uncertain. V was trimmed by 0 bases and J by 3 bases, leaving 15 bases between them. In germline, CDR1 is MGHRA, CDR2 YSYEKL. This CDR3 is built from 16 residues. CDR3 in amino acids: CASSQEGRYLSYEQYF. In DNA, the CDR3 is TGCGCCAGCAGCCAAGAGGGCAGGTACCTCAGCTACGAGCAGTACTTC.

The rearrangement joins TRBV27 to TRBJ2-7; D is uncertain. The germline CDR1 and CDR2 sequences are MNHEY and SMNVEV (reference sequence). The V and J ends lost 8 bases and 2 bases respectively, with 16 bases between them. The CDR3 length is 14 residues. As DNA, the CDR3 is TGTGCCAGCCGGTCCATTCTAGTAGCCTACGAGCAGTACTTC. This codes for CASRSILVAYEQYF.

The chain combines TRBV6-2 or TRBV6-3 with TRBJ2-6; TRBD1 matches 8 bases. The CDR3 has 15 amino acids. Germline V gene lookup returns CDR1 MNHEY and CDR2 SVGEGT. With V trimmed by 4 bases and J by 1 base, 0 bases remained unmatched. The CDR3 DNA reads TGTGCCAGCAGTTGGACAGGGTCTGGGGCCAACGTCCTGACTTTC. This codes for CASSWTGSGANVLTF.

The chain recombines TRBV9 with TRBJ1-6; no firm D call. Trimming stripped 4 bases from V and 7 bases from J, with 9 bases between. CDR3 length: 13 amino acids. Germline values: CDR1 SGDLS, CDR2 YYNGEE. The CDR3 DNA is TGTGCCAGCAGCCCTATAGAGAATTCACCCCTCCACTTT. As protein: CASSPIENSPLHF. The full variable domain, completed using reference TRBV9 and TRBJ1-6, is DSGVTQTPKHLITATGQRVTLRCSPRSGDLSVYWYQQSLDQGLQFLIQYYNGEERAKGNILERFSAQQFPDLHSELNLSSLELGDSALYFCASSPIENSPLHFGNGTRLTVT.

This clone was seen a single time. The DNA for the CDR3 is TGTGCCAGCAGCTTAGATCTCGTTTCACCCCTCCACTTT. Translated: CASSLDLVSPLHF. The chain carries TRBV7-8 and TRBJ1-6; unclear D gene. Germline lookup yields CDR1 SGHVS and CDR2 FQNEAQ. This CDR3 region has 13 residues. Trimming cost V 1 base and J 9 bases, with 7 bases left between them.

The genes are TRBV18 and TRBJ1-2; 7 positions agree with TRBD1. The CDR3 runs to 14 residues. Germline V gene sequence: CDR1 KGHSH, CDR2 LQKENI. Trimming removed 3 bases from V and 3 bases from J; junction bases left unmatched: 4. CDR3 in DNA: TGTGCCAGCTCACCTGACAGGGATTACTATGGCTACACCTTC. Translating gives CASSPDRDYYGYTF.

V and J are TRBV28 and TRBJ2-1; D not resolved. This CDR3 is built from 15 residues. V was clipped by 5 bases and J by 1 base, with 12 bases between them. The germline V gene has CDR1 MDHEN and CDR2 SYDVKM. The CDR3: CASSTAYISYNEQFF. The CDR3 coding sequence is TGTGCCAGCAGTACTGCGTATATATCCTACAATGAGCAGTTCTTC. Based on the CDR3 plus reference TRBV28 and TRBJ2-1, the full variable domain is DVKVTQSSRYLVKRTGEKVFLECVQDMDHENMFWYRQDPGLGLRLIYFSYDVKMKEKGDIPEGYSVSREKKERFSLILESASTNQTSMYLCASSTAYISYNEQFFGPGTRLTVL.

This chain joins TRBV24-1 and TRBJ2-7; TRBD1 aligns across 10 bases. The CDR3 loop spans 14 amino acids. Trimming took 3 bases from V and 4 from J; bases not matched to a gene: 2. Germline CDR1 KGHDR, CDR2 SFDVKD. Here the CDR3 reads CATSDGDRGYEQYF. CDR3 DNA sequence: TGTGCCACCAGTGATGGGGACAGGGGATACGAGCAGTACTTC.

This rearrangement joins TRBV5-4 to TRBJ2-5; 10 nucleotides agree with TRBD2. The CDR3 covers 16 residues. The V and J ends lost 2 bases and 2 bases, in that order; junction bases with no gene match: 6. CDR1 is SGHNT and CDR2 is YYREEE in the germline V gene (reference sequence). The chain's CDR3 is CASSLEASGGQETQYF. CDR3 bases: TGTGCCAGCAGCTTAGAAGCTAGCGGGGGACAAGAGACCCAGTACTTC.

V and J are TRBV6-5 and TRBJ1-3; 9 bases fit TRBD1. Germline V CDR1 and CDR2: MNHEY, SVGAGI. This CDR3 comprises 15 residues. V trimming: 7 bases; J trimming: 0 bases; junction bases outside the gene matches: 4. The DNA for the CDR3 is TGTGCCAGCAAGACAGGGGGAAGCTCTGGAAACACCATATATTTT. It yields the protein CASKTGGSSGNTIYF.

The chain carries TRBV28 and TRBJ2-4, with 9 positions matching TRBD1. The germline V gene has CDR1 MDHEN and CDR2 SYDVKM. This CDR3 is built from 12 residues. The junction had 7 bases not matched to a gene; V was cut back by 5 bases and J by 14 bases. This chain's CDR3 is CASSPPDRGKYF. In DNA, the CDR3 is TGTGCCAGCAGTCCCCCGGACAGGGGAAAGTACTTC.

The chain is built from TRBV6-6 and TRBJ2-1; 12 nucleotides align to TRBD2. This CDR3 spans 15 amino acids. Germline V CDR1 and CDR2: MNHNY, SVGAGI (reference sequence). J lost 8 bases, V lost 4 bases, and 6 bases had no gene match. CDR3: CASSSTSGRFDEQFF. CDR3 coding DNA: TGTGCCAGCAGTTCAACTAGCGGGAGGTTCGATGAGCAGTTCTTC.

This chain uses TRBV5-1 with TRBJ2-1, with unresolved D. Germline CDR1 and CDR2: SGHRS and YFSETQ. V gave up 2 bases and J gave up 6 bases, with 15 bases separating them. This CDR3 spans 15 amino acids. The chain's CDR3 is CASSFDTPPRNEQFF. As DNA, the CDR3 is TGCGCCAGCAGCTTTGATACACCCCCCCGCAATGAGCAGTTCTTC.

V and J are TRBV6-5 and TRBJ2-7; 9 bases match TRBD1. The germline CDR1 and CDR2 sequences are MNHEY and SVGAGI. V was clipped by 8 bases and J by 2 bases; unmatched bases: 10. This CDR3 contains 15 residues. This chain's CDR3 is CASQLTGTGTYEQYF. The DNA for the CDR3 is TGTGCCAGCCAGCTAACCGGGACAGGGACCTACGAGCAGTACTTC.

The chain employs TRBV5-1 and TRBJ2-1; D may be TRBD1 (6 bases). Germline CDR1 SGHRS, CDR2 YFSETQ. The V end lost 4 bases, the J end lost 6 bases, and 17 bases lay between the germline ends. The CDR3 sequence is 15 residues long. The CDR3 spells CASSPGSGAGNEQFF. CDR3 in DNA: TGCGCCAGCAGCCCGGGGTCAGGGGCGGGCAATGAGCAGTTCTTC.

V gene TRBV25-1 combines with J gene TRBJ1-6; D gene uncertain. The germline V gene has CDR1 MGHDK and CDR2 SYGVNS. This CDR3 has 14 amino acids. V was cut by 1 base and J by 7 bases, with 8 bases left in between. The DNA for the CDR3 is TGTGCCAGCAGTGAATCTGCGGAAAATTCACCCCTCCACTTT. It translates to CASSESAENSPLHF. The full variable domain, its missing parts supplied by reference TRBV25-1 and TRBJ1-6, is EADIYQTPRYLVIGTGKKITLECSQTMGHDKMYWYQQDPGMELHLIHYSYGVNSTEKGDLSSESTVSRIRTEHFPLTLESARPSHTSQYLCASSESAENSPLHFGNGTRLTVT.

The J gene is TRBJ2-2, the V gene TRBV29-1, with 8 nucleotides matching TRBD1. V lost 6 bases, J lost 1 base, and 4 bases stayed unmatched. The germline V gene has CDR1 SQVTM and CDR2 ANQGSEA. This CDR3 comprises 14 residues. The CDR3 sequence: CSVQGQGNTGELFF. CDR3 coding DNA: TGCAGCGTACAAGGACAGGGGAACACCGGGGAGCTGTTTTTT.

The chain has TRBV5-1 and TRBJ2-5; TRBD1 agrees at 7 bases. From germline, CDR1 is SGHRS and CDR2 YFSETQ. V lost 0 bases and J lost 5; bases outside the gene matches: 7. The CDR3 is 15 amino acids. CDR3 loop: CASSLEGARLETQYF. The CDR3 DNA sequence: TGCGCCAGCAGCTTGGAGGGGGCGCGGTTGGAGACCCAGTACTTC.

The chain joins TRBV7-2 to TRBJ2-1; 12 bases match TRBD2. Germline loops: CDR1 SGHTA, CDR2 FQGNSA. The J segment lost 10 bases and the V segment lost 5 bases, leaving 12 bases of the junction unmatched. The CDR3 totals 16 residues. The CDR3 is CASSGAGTSGPGEQFF. CDR3 sequence (DNA): TGTGCCAGCAGCGGAGCCGGGACTAGCGGGCCCGGGGAGCAGTTCTTC.

The J gene is TRBJ2-1, the V gene TRBV6-5; D unclear. V lost 10 bases and J 4 bases, leaving 20 bases between the germline ends. The CDR3 consists of 15 residues. Germline loops: CDR1 MNHEY, CDR2 SVGAGI. Here the CDR3 DNA reads TGTGCCACTACACTGACCCGTGGAGAATACAATGAGCAGTTCTTC. Translated, it gives CATTLTRGEYNEQFF.

The gene calls are TRBV6-5 and TRBJ1-5; D call uncertain. This CDR3 region has 14 residues. V lost 2 bases to trimming and J lost 6 bases, with 11 bases between them. The V gene's germline CDR1 is MNHEY and CDR2 SVGAGI. The chain's CDR3 is CASSYGLGGQPQHF. CDR3 coding DNA: TGTGCCAGCAGTTACGGCCTCGGAGGTCAGCCCCAGCATTTT.

The J gene is TRBJ1-4, the V gene TRBV7-2; 9 bases line up with TRBD1. The CDR3 extends over 14 amino acids. The ends lost 6 bases at V and 6 bases at J; junction bases unmatched: 5. Looked up from germline, CDR1 is SGHTA and CDR2 is FQGNSA. CDR3 residues: CASRPTGGDEKLFF. As DNA, the CDR3 is TGTGCCAGCAGGCCGACAGGGGGAGATGAAAAACTGTTTTTT.

V and J are TRBV28 and TRBJ1-1; tentative D call: TRBD1 (5 bases). V lost 7 bases and J lost 0, with 12 bases in between. CDR1 is MDHEN, CDR2 SYDVKM, per germline. The CDR3 spans 14 residues. CDR3 nucleotides: TGTGCCAGCACCTGGGGACTAGTGAACACTGAAGCTTTCTTT. Translation gives CASTWGLVNTEAFF.

The chain links TRBV5-4 to TRBJ2-1; 9 positions match TRBD2. CDR3 length: 15 residues. CDR1 and CDR2 from the germline V gene are SGHNT and YYREEE (reference sequence). Trimming cost V 4 bases and J 9 bases; bases outside gene matches: 11. CDR3: CASSDGVAGVGEQFF. CDR3 nucleotide sequence: TGTGCCAGCAGCGATGGGGTAGCGGGAGTGGGTGAGCAGTTCTTC.

The chain is built from TRBV30 and TRBJ2-5, with D maybe TRBD2 (6 bases). The CDR3 is made up of 12 amino acids. Germline CDR1 and CDR2: GTSNPN and SVGIG (reference sequence). The V end lost 7 bases, the J end lost 5 bases, and 14 bases lay between the germline ends. The chain's CDR3 is CASTGVEETQYF. In DNA form, the CDR3 reads TGTGCCTCCACGGGAGTTGAGGAGACCCAGTACTTC.

J is TRBJ1-1 and V is TRBV6-5; TRBD1 might be the D (5 bases). In germline, CDR1 is MNHEY, CDR2 SVGAGI. V lost 7 bases to trimming and J lost 0 bases, with 15 bases between them. This CDR3 has 15 residues. The CDR3 loop reads CASTQTASMNTEAFF. The CDR3 DNA follows: TGTGCCAGCACGCAGACAGCAAGCATGAACACTGAAGCTTTCTTT.

V and J are TRBV14 and TRBJ2-1; no firm D call. Trimming took off 1 base at V and 7 bases at J, with 5 bases between the two ends. Germline CDR1 reads SGHDN; CDR2 reads FVKESK. The CDR3 has 12 residues. The CDR3 sequence: CASSQARNEQFF. The CDR3 DNA is TGTGCCAGCAGCCAAGCGCGGAATGAGCAGTTCTTC.